Listed here are 12 T cell receptor beta chains from one sample, sequenced in a study of OX40 agonist ivuxolimab in advanced cancers. The repertoire was sequenced with immunoSEQ multiplex PCR; TCRdb's copy has only in-frame clones and lacks some. The table lists 28,000 or so clones, roughly nine tenths of them singletons. Sequencing was performed on CD4+ or CD8+ T cells sorted from blood, taken in a trial of the OX40 agonist ivuxolimab. Every receptor here comes from an adult with an advanced solid tumor such as melanoma, head and neck, liver or kidney cancer.

This chain connects TRBV10-1 to TRBJ1-5, with D possibly being TRBD1 (6 bases). Trimming pared 8 bases from V and 0 bases from J, leaving 14 bases between. The CDR3 has 15 residues. Germline V gene data show CDR1 as WNHNN and CDR2 as SYGVQD (reference sequence). The DNA of the CDR3 is TGCGCCAGCCCTGGCGGGGGCGGTAGCAATCAGCCCCAGCATTTT. Translating it yields CASPGGGGSNQPQHF.

The V and J genes are TRBV5-8 and TRBJ2-1; D is perhaps TRBD2 (7 bases). CDR1 and CDR2 from the germline V gene are SGHTS and YDEGEE. V shed 2 bases and J shed 4 bases, with 10 bases lying between them. The CDR3 covers 14 residues. The CDR3 nucleotides read TGTGCCAGCAGCTTCGGGGGGCCGTACAATGAGCAGTTCTTC. Amino acids: CASSFGGPYNEQFF. Full variable domain (rest looked up from reference TRBV5-8 and TRBJ2-1): EAGVTQSPTHLIKTRGQQATLRCSPISGHTSVYWYQQALGLGLQFLLWYDEGEERNRGNFPPRFSGRQFPNYSSELNVNALELEDSALYLCASSFGGPYNEQFFGPGTRLTVL.

The V and J genes are TRBV6-4 and TRBJ2-1; a possible D gene is TRBD2 (6 bases). The CDR3 has 17 residues. Deletions cut 9 bases from V and 6 bases from J, with 27 bases between. Germline V gene lookup returns CDR1 MRHNA and CDR2 SNTAGT. CDR3: CARGTCGFGSGFNEQFF. The CDR3 DNA reads TGTGCCAGGGGAACGTGTGGCTTCGGGAGTGGGTTCAATGAGCAGTTCTTC.

The V gene is TRBV2, the J gene TRBJ1-3; 9 bases agree with TRBD1. The ends lost 4 bases at V and 4 bases at J; junction bases unmatched: 8. The CDR3 length is 16 residues. Germline CDR1 and CDR2: SNHLY and FYNNEI. Here the CDR3 reads CASSVGQGFGGNTIYF. DNA of the CDR3: TGTGCCAGCAGTGTTGGACAGGGGTTCGGAGGAAACACCATATATTTT.

This rearrangement joins TRBV29-1 to TRBJ2-5; the match to TRBD2 covers 10 bases. Trimming removed 0 bases from V and 7 bases from J; junction bases left unmatched: 2. Germline V lookup: CDR1 SQVTM, CDR2 ANQGSEA. There are 13 residues in the CDR3. CDR3 bases: TGCAGCGTTGAAGATCCTAGCGGGAGGACCCAGTACTTC. It specifies CSVEDPSGRTQYF. Full variable domain (missing parts from reference TRBV29-1 and TRBJ2-5): SAVISQKPSRDICQRGTSLTIQCQVDSQVTMMFWYRQQPGQSLTLIATANQGSEATYESGFVIDKFPISRPNLTFSTLTVSNMSPEDSSIYLCSVEDPSGRTQYFGPGTRLLVL.

Notes on this clone: This may come from a read error, since a much larger clone is one base off. Distinct nucleotide sequences in the sample also encode this CDR3. This chain uses TRBV6-1 with TRBJ1-2, with D perhaps matching TRBD1 (5 bases). There are 13 residues in the CDR3. Trimming shortened V by 2 bases and J by 2 bases, and 6 bases separated the two germline ends. Germline CDR1 reads MNHNS; CDR2 reads SASEGT. The CDR3 region is CASSERDNYGYTF. As DNA, the CDR3 is TGTGCCAGCAGTGAACGGGACAACTATGGCTACACCTTC.

V gene TRBV27 combines with J gene TRBJ2-1, with 9 nucleotides matching TRBD2. J lost 4 bases, V lost 5 bases, and 3 bases had no gene match. Germline V gene data show CDR1 as MNHEY and CDR2 as SMNVEV (reference sequence). The CDR3 totals 14 residues. Here the CDR3 reads CASSTSGHYNEQFF. DNA for the CDR3: TGTGCCAGCAGTACTAGCGGGCATTACAATGAGCAGTTCTTC.

CDR3 nucleotide sequence: TGTGCCAGCAGTCCCTGGGGTACGGGCCATGGCTACACCTTC. This sequence encodes CASSPWGTGHGYTF. This chain uses TRBV6-5 with TRBJ1-2; D uncertain. Germline V lookup: CDR1 MNHEY, CDR2 SVGAGI. CDR3 length equals 14 residues. V shed 5 bases and J shed 6 bases, with 16 bases lying between them.

The chain recombines TRBV11-2 with TRBJ2-3; 12 bases align to TRBD2. The CDR3 is 15 residues long. Germline assignment: CDR1 SGHAT and CDR2 FQNNGV. The V and J ends lost 4 bases and 6 bases, in that order; junction bases with no gene match: 5. CDR3 protein: CASSSRLAGVDTQYF. The CDR3 bases are TGTGCCAGCAGCTCTCGACTAGCGGGAGTTGATACGCAGTATTTT.

The rearrangement uses TRBV29-1 and TRBJ2-7; D might be TRBD1 (6 bases). The germline CDR1 and CDR2 sequences are SQVTM and ANQGSEA. This CDR3 comprises 13 residues. V lost 6 bases to trimming and J lost 2 bases, with 14 bases between them. The CDR3 spells CSVEDRRTYEQYF. Written as DNA, the CDR3 is TGCAGCGTAGAGGACAGACGAACCTACGAGCAGTACTTC.

This clone was seen a single time. The chain couples TRBV4-3 to TRBJ1-5; 9 nucleotides agree with TRBD1. Germline lookup yields CDR1 LGHNA and CDR2 YSLEER. The CDR3 is made up of 15 amino acids. V dropped 3 bases and J dropped 5; count of bases not matched to a gene: 5. CDR3 residues: CASSQMHRGHQPQHF. The CDR3 DNA reads TGCGCCAGCAGCCAGATGCACAGGGGGCATCAGCCCCAGCATTTT.

This chain uses TRBV4-1 with TRBJ2-7, with a weak D call TRBD1 (7 bases). The CDR3 spans 16 residues. V dropped 0 bases and J dropped 3 bases, with 15 bases sitting between them. The germline V gene encodes CDR1 MGHRA and CDR2 YSYEKL. The CDR3 loop reads CASSQDLAGGIYEQYF. In DNA, the CDR3 is TGCGCCAGCAGCCAAGATTTGGCAGGGGGGATCTACGAGCAGTACTTC.